The 10 T cell receptor beta chains reported below all come from one sample, sequenced in a study of T cell clones after liver transplantation. Generated by immunoSEQ multiplex PCR, the TCRdb table keeps only in-frame clones and is missing some. The sample yields about 20,000 clones, approximately 84% seen once. Sequencing used CD8+ T cells from blood, obtained 54 months after liver transplant. The source is a human patient who received a liver transplant. The T cells may partly be graft donor cells.

This chain joins TRBV7-6 and TRBJ2-7; TRBD2 matches 8 bases. The CDR3 runs to 15 residues. Germline lookup yields CDR1 SGHVS and CDR2 FNYEAQ. Trimming removed 5 bases from V and 0 bases from J; junction bases left unmatched: 6. The CDR3 bases are TGTGCCAGCAGCCCATGGGCGGGGGGCTCCTACGAGCAGTACTTC. This codes for CASSPWAGGSYEQYF. Full variable domain (remainder filled in from reference TRBV7-6 and TRBJ2-7): GAGVSQSPRYKVTKRGQDVALRCDPISGHVSLYWYRQALGQGPEFLTYFNYEAQQDKSGLPNDRFSAERPEGSISTLTIQRTEQRDSAMYRCASSPWAGGSYEQYFGPGTRLTVT.

This clone is termed medium-sized (0.01 to 0.1%). The CDR3 nucleotides are TGTGCCAGCTCACCACCCCCCCCGGGGACAGATACGCAGTATTTT. The encoded protein is CASSPPPPGTDTQYF. This chain joins TRBV18 and TRBJ2-3, with a weak D call TRBD2 (5 bases). The CDR3 is 15 residues long. The germline CDR1 and CDR2 sequences are KGHSH and LQKENI. With 0 bases removed from V and 3 bases from J, the gap between germline ends came to 10 bases.

This chain joins TRBV14 and TRBJ1-1, with D unresolved. Germline V CDR1 and CDR2: SGHDN, FVKESK. The V gene lost 2 bases and the J gene lost 3 bases, with 7 bases spanning the gap. CDR3 size: 13 residues. DNA for the CDR3: TGTGCCAGCAGCCAATCAAGCTACACTGAAGCTTTCTTT. It translates to CASSQSSYTEAFF.

The V and J genes are TRBV7-9 and TRBJ1-5; D call uncertain. The V end was cut by 4 bases, the J end by 3 bases, with 10 bases between. The CDR3 totals 14 residues. CDR1 is SEHNR, CDR2 FQNEAQ, per germline (reference sequence). CDR3 coding DNA: TGTGCCAGCAGCTCCACGGGTTACAATCAGCCCCAGCATTTT. Translation: CASSSTGYNQPQHF. The full variable domain, its missing parts supplied by reference TRBV7-9 and TRBJ1-5, is DTGVSQNPRHKITKRGQNVTFRCDPISEHNRLYWYRQTLGQGPEFLTYFQNEAQLEKSRLLSDRFSAERPKGSFSTLEIQRTEQGDSAMYLCASSSTGYNQPQHFGDGTRLSIL.

The rearrangement uses TRBV19 and TRBJ2-1, with 7 bases matching TRBD2. Per germline, CDR1 LNHDA and CDR2 SQIVND (reference sequence). This CDR3 is 14 amino acids long. Unmatched junction bases numbered 9, after V lost 10 bases and J lost 3 bases. The CDR3 reads CATSGTIIYNEQFF. The CDR3 DNA sequence: TGTGCCACATCCGGGACTATAATCTACAATGAGCAGTTCTTC. The full variable domain, in which reference TRBV19 and TRBJ2-1 provide the parts outside the CDR3, is DGGITQSPKYLFRKEGQNVTLSCEQNLNHDAMYWYRQDPGQGLRLIYYSQIVNDFQKGDIAEGYSVSREKKESFPLTVTSAQKNPTAFYLCATSGTIIYNEQFFGPGTRLTVL.

V usage is TRBV27 and J usage is TRBJ2-1, with TRBD2 matching over 7 bases. CDR1 is MNHEY and CDR2 is SMNVEV in the germline V gene (reference sequence). The CDR3 length is 15 residues. With V trimmed by 6 bases and J by 2 bases, 7 bases remained unmatched. CDR3 residues: CASSQLATTYNEQFF. DNA of the CDR3: TGTGCCAGCAGCCAACTAGCGACAACCTACAATGAGCAGTTCTTC.

This clone was detected only once. The DNA of the CDR3 is TGTGCCAGCAGTGACTTGCCCGGGGGGGGCTATGAGCAGTTCTTC. This gives the protein CASSDLPGGGYEQFF. The rearrangement joins TRBV6-4 to TRBJ2-1; 8 positions match TRBD2. The germline V gene has CDR1 MRHNA and CDR2 SNTAGT. J gave up 8 bases and V 1 base, and 7 bases lay outside the gene matches. This CDR3 contains 15 residues.

This clone has more than one count but fewer than ten. The chain combines TRBV2 with TRBJ1-4; perhaps TRBD1 as D (5 bases). V dropped 4 bases and J dropped 4 bases, with 10 bases sitting between them. Germline loops: CDR1 SNHLY, CDR2 FYNNEI. There are 14 residues in the CDR3. The CDR3 reads CASSAGTNNEKLFF. The CDR3 DNA is TGTGCCAGCAGTGCCGGGACGAATAATGAAAAACTGTTTTTT. The whole variable domain, remainder taken from reference TRBV2 and TRBJ1-4, is EPEVTQTPSHQVTQMGQEVILRCVPISNHLYFYWYRQILGQKVEFLVSFYNNEISEKSEIFDDQFSVERPDGSNFTLKIRSTKLEDSAMYFCASSAGTNNEKLFFGSGTQLSVL.

The chain recombines TRBV27 with TRBJ2-7; 10 bases map to TRBD2. This CDR3 spans 16 amino acids. The V and J ends lost 0 bases and 5 bases, in that order; junction bases with no gene match: 7. Germline CDR1 MNHEY, CDR2 SMNVEV (reference sequence). CDR3 protein: CASSLSSSGGAHEQYF. For the CDR3, the DNA is TGTGCCAGCAGTTTATCGAGCAGCGGGGGGGCACACGAGCAGTACTTC.

This clone was found once. This chain links TRBV5-6 with TRBJ2-2; 7 nucleotides match TRBD2. With V trimmed by 3 bases and J by 0 bases, 14 bases remained unmatched. Germline V gene data show CDR1 as SGHDT and CDR2 as YYEEEE. The CDR3 extends over 19 amino acids. CDR3 in DNA: TGTGCCAGCAGCTCGGGAAGCCTAGCGGCGAGAACGAACACCGGGGAGCTGTTTTTT. Its protein product is CASSSGSLAARTNTGELFF.